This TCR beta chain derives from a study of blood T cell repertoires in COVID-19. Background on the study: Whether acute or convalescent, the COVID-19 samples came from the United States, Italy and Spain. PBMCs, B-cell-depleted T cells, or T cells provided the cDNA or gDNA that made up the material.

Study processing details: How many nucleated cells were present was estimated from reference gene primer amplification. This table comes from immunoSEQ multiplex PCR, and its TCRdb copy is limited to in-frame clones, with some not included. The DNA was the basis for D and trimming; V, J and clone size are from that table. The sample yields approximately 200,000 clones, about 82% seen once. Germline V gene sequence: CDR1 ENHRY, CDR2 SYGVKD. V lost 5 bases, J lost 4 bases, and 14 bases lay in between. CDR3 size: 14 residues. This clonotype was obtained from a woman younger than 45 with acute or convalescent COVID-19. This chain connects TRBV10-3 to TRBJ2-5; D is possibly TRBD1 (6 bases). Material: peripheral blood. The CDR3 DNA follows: TGTGCCATCAGTCGTCAGGGGAAGTCAGAGACCCAGTACTTC. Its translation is CAISRQGKSETQYF.